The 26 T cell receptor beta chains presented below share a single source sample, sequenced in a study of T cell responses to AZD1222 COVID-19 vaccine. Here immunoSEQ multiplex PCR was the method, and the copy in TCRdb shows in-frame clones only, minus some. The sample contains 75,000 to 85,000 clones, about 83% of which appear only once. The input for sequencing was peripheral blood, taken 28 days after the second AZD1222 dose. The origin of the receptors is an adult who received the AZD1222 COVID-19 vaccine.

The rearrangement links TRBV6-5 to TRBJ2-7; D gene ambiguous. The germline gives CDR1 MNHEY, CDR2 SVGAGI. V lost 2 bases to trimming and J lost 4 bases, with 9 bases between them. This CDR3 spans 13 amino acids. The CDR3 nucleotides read TGTGCCAGCAGTTACGGACGTCTATACGAGCAGTACTTC. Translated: CASSYGRLYEQYF.

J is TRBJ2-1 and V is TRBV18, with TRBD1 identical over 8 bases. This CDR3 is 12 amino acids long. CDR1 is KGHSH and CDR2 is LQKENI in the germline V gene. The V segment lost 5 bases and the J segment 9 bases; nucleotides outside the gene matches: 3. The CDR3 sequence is CASSTGTGEQFF. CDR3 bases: TGTGCCAGCTCAACCGGGACAGGTGAGCAGTTCTTC.

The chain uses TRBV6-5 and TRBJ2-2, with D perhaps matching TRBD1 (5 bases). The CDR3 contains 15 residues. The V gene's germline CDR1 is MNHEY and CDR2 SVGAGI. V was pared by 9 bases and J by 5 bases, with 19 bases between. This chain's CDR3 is CASTRHPGYTGELFF. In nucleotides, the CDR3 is TGTGCCAGTACCCGCCATCCAGGGTATACCGGGGAGCTGTTTTTT.

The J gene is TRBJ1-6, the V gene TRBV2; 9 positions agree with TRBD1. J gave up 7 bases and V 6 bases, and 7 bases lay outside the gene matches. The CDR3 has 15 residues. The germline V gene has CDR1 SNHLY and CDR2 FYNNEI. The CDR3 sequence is CASSLTGGENSPLHF. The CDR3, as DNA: TGTGCCAGCAGCTTGACAGGGGGGGAAAATTCACCCCTCCACTTT.

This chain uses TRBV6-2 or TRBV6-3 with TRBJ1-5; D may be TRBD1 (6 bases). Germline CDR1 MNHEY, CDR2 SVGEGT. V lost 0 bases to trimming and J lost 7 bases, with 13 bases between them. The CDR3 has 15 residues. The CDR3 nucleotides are TGTGCCAGCAGTTACTCGTCCGGGGGCGGGCAGCCCCAGCATTTT. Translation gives CASSYSSGGGQPQHF.

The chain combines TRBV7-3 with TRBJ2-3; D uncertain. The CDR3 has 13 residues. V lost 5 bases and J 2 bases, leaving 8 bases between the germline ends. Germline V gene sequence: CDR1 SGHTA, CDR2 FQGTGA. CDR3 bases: TGTGCCAGCAGCCCCTACCTCACAGATACGCAGTATTTT. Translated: CASSPYLTDTQYF.

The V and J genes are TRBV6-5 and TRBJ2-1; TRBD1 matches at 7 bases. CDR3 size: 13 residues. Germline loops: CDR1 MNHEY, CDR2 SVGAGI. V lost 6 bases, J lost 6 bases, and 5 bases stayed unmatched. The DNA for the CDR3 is TGTGCCAGCAGCCTTGGGACAGTCAATGAGCAGTTCTTC. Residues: CASSLGTVNEQFF.

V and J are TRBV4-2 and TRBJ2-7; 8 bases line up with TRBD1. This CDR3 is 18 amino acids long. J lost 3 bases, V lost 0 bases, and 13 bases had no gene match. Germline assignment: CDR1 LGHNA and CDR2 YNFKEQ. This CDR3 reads CASSQEFLMQGAHYEQYF. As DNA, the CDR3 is TGTGCCAGCAGCCAAGAGTTTCTGATGCAGGGGGCCCACTACGAGCAGTACTTC.

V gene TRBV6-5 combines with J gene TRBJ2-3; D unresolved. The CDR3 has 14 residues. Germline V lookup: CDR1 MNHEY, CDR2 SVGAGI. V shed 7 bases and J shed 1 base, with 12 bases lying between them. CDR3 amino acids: CASTSIVGTDTQYF. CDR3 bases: TGTGCCAGCACGTCTATTGTGGGCACAGATACGCAGTATTTT.

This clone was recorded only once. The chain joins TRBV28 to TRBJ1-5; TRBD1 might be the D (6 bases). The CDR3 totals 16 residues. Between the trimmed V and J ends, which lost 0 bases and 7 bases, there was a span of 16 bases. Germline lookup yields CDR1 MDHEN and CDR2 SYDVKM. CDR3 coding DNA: TGTGCCAGCAGTTTATGGGCCACGGGACAACGACAGCCCCAGCATTTT. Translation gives CASSLWATGQRQPQHF. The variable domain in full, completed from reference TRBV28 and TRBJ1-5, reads DVKVTQSSRYLVKRTGEKVFLECVQDMDHENMFWYRQDPGLGLRLIYFSYDVKMKEKGDIPEGYSVSREKKERFSLILESASTNQTSMYLCASSLWATGQRQPQHFGDGTRLSIL.

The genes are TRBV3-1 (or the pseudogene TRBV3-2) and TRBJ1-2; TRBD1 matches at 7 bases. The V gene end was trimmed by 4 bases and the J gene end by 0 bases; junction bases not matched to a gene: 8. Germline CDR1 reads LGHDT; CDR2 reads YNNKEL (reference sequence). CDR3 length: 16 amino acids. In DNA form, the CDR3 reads TGTGCCAGCAGCCGCGGAACAGGGGAAGCTAACTATGGCTACACCTTC. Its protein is CASSRGTGEANYGYTF.

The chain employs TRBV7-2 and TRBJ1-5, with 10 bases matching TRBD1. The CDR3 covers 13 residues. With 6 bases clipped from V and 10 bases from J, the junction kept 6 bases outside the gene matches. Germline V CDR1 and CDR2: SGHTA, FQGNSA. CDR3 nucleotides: TGTGCCAGCAGGACAGGGGGCGGGTATCCCCAGCATTTT. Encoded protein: CASRTGGGYPQHF.

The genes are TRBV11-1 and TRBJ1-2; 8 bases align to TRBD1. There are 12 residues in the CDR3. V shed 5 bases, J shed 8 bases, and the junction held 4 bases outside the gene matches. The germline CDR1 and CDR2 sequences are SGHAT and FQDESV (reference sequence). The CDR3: CASSADRDGYTF. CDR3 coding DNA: TGTGCCAGCAGCGCGGACAGGGACGGCTACACCTTC.

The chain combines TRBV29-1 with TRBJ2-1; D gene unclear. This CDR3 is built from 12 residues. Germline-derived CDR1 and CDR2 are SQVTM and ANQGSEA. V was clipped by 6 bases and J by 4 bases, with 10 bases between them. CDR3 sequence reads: CSVSGYYNEQFF. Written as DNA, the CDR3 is TGCAGCGTCTCAGGTTATTACAATGAGCAGTTCTTC.

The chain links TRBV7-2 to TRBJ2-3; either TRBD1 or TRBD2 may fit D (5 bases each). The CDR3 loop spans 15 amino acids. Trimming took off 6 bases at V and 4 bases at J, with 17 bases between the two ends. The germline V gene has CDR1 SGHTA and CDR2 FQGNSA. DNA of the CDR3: TGTGCCAGCAGGGCCCCGGGGACCGGGGCAGATACGCAGTATTTT. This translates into CASRAPGTGADTQYF.

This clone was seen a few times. The CDR3 region has the DNA TGTGCCAGCAGTTTATCGGGTGTGGGCCGTTCACCCCTCCACTTT. It codes for CASSLSGVGRSPLHF. The V and J genes are TRBV28 and TRBJ1-6; D gene ambiguous. The germline gives CDR1 MDHEN, CDR2 SYDVKM. CDR3 size: 15 residues. Trimming cost V 1 base and J 9 bases, with 13 bases left between them.

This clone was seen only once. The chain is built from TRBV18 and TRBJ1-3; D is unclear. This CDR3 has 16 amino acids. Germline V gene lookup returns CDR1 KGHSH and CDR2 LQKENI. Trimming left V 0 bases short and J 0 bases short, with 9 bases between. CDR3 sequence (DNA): TGTGCCAGCTCACCACCGGGCGGCAGCTCTGGAAACACCATATATTTT. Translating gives CASSPPGGSSGNTIYF.

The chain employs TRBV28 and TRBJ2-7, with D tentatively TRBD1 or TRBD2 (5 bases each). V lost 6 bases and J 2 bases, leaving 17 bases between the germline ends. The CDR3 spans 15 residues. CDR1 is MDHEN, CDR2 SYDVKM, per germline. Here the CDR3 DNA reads TGTGCCAGCAGCCCACCCCCAGGGACCGCCTACGAGCAGTACTTC. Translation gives CASSPPPGTAYEQYF.

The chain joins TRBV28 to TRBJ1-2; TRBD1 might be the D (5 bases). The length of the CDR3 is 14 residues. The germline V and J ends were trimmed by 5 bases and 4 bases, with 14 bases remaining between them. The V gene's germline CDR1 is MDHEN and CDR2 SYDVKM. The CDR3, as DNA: TGTGCCAGCAGTCCGACAGAGGGCGGCTATGGCTACACCTTC. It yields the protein CASSPTEGGYGYTF.

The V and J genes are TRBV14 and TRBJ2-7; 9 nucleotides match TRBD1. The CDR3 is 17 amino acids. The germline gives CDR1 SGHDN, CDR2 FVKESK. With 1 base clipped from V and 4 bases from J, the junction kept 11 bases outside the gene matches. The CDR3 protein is CASSQVRGTGRFYEQYF. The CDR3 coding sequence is TGTGCCAGCAGCCAAGTAAGGGGGACAGGGAGGTTTTACGAGCAGTACTTC.

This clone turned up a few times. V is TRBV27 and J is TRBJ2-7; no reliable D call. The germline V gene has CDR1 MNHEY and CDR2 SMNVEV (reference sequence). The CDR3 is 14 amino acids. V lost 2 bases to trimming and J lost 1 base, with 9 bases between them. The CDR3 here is CASSLKGISYEQYF. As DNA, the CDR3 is TGTGCCAGCAGTTTAAAGGGAATTTCCTACGAGCAGTACTTC.

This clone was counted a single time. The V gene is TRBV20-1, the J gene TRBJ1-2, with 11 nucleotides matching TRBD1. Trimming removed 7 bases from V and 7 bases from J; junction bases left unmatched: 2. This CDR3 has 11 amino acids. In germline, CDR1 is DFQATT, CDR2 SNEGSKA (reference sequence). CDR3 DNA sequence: TGCAGTGGGACAGGGGGCGCTGGCTACACCTTC. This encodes CSGTGGAGYTF.

The CDR3 nucleotides are TGTGCCAGCAGCCCCCGCTCTAGCGGGGGGGTCTCCTACAATGAGCAGTTCTTC. It encodes CASSPRSSGGVSYNEQFF. The rearrangement links TRBV7-9 to TRBJ2-1, with 12 bases aligning to TRBD2. Trimming removed 5 bases from V and 0 bases from J; junction bases left unmatched: 8. CDR1 SEHNR and CDR2 FQNEAQ come from the germline V gene (reference sequence). This CDR3 has 18 amino acids.

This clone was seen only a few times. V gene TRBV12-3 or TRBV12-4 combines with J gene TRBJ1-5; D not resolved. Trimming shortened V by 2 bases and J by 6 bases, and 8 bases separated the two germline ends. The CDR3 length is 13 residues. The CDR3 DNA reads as TGTGCCAGCAGTTTAAATGATCTTCAGCCCCAGCATTTT. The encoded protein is CASSLNDLQPQHF.

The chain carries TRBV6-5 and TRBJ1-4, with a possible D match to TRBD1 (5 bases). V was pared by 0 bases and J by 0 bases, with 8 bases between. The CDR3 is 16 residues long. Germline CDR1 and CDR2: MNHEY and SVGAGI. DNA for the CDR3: TGTGCCAGCAGTTACTCCTGGGGGGCAACTAATGAAAAACTGTTTTTT. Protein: CASSYSWGATNEKLFF.

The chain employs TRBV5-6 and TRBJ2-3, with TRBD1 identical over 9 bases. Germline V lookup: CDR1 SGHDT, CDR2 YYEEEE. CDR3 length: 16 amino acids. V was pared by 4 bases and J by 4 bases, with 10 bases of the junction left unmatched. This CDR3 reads CASSRRRTGVADTQYF. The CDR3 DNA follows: TGTGCCAGCAGCCGACGCCGGACAGGGGTTGCAGATACGCAGTATTTT.